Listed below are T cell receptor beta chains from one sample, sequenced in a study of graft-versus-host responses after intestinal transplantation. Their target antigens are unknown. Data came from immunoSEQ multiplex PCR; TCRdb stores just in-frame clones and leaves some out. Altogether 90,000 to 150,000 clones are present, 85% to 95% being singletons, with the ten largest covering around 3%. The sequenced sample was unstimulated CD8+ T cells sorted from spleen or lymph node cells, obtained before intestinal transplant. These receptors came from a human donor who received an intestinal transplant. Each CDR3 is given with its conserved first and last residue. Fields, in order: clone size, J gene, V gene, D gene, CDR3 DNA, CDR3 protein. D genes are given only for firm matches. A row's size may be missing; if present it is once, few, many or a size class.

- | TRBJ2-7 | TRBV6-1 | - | TGTGCCAGCGACCAACCGAGCTCCTACGAGCAGTACTTC | CASDQPSSYEQYF
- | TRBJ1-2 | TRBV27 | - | TGTGCCAGCAGTTTAAGGGGAAACTATGGCTACACCTTC | CASSLRGNYGYTF
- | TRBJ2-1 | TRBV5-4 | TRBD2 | TGTGCCAGCAGCCCCGACAGCGGGGTCTCCTACAATGAGCAGTTCTTC | CASSPDSGVSYNEQFF
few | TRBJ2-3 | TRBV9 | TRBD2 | TGTGCCAGCAGCCCCCGGGGACTAGAGCGGGCAGATACGCAGTATTTT | CASSPRGLERADTQYF
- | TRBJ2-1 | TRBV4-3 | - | TGCGCCAGCAGCTCGCTAGGGGTTTACAATGAGCAGTTCTTC | CASSSLGVYNEQFF
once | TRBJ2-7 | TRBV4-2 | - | TGTGCCAGCAGCCAAGGGGTAGGGCATACCGATTCCTACGAGCAGTACTTC | CASSQGVGHTDSYEQYF
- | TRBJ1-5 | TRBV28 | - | TGTGCCAGCAGTTATGGGCCGGGGGGTTATCAGCCCCAGCATTTT | CASSYGPGGYQPQHF
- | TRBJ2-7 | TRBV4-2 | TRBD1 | TGTGCCAGCAGCCAAGTCGCGGACAGGCCCGACGAGCAGTACTTC | CASSQVADRPDEQYF
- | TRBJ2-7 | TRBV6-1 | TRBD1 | TGTGCCAGCAGTACCCGGGACAGGGACTACGAGCAGTACTTC | CASSTRDRDYEQYF
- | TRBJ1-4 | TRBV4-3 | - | TGCGCCAGCAGCCAAGATAGGACTCCAATTAATGAAAAACTGTTTTTT | CASSQDRTPINEKLFF
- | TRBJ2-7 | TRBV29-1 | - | TGCAGCGTTGAAGATCGCGGTCAGAACTGCGAGCAGTACTTC | CSVEDRGQNCEQYF
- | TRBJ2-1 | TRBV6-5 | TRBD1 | TGTGCCAGCAGTTACTCAGGGGACAGTTACAATGAGCAGTTCTTC | CASSYSGDSYNEQFF
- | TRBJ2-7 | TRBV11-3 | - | TGTGCCAGCAGCTCCGGGGCAACCTACGAGCAGTACTTC | CASSSGATYEQYF
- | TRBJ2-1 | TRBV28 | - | TGTGCCAGCAGTTACAGGACAGTAAACAATGAGCAGTTCTTC | CASSYRTVNNEQFF
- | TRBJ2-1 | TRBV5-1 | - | TGCGCCAGCAGCTTGTTGGCGAATGAGCAGTTCTTC | CASSLLANEQFF
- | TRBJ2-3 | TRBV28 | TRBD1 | TGTGCCAGCATTACAGGGGGCCAAAGGACAGATACGCAGTATTTT | CASITGGQRTDTQYF
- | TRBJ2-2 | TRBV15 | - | TGTGCCACCAGTGAGACCGGGGAGCTGTTTTTT | CATSETGELFF
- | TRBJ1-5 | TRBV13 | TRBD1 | TGTGCCAGCAGCCTGAGACAGGGGCGGGATCAGCCCCAGCATTTT | CASSLRQGRDQPQHF
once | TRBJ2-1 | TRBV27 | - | TGTGCCAGCAGTTTGAGTAGCTGGAGCTCCTACAATGAGCAGTTCTTC | CASSLSSWSSYNEQFF
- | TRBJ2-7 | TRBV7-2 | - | TGTGCCAGCAGCTACCTGTTTTACTACGAGCAGTACTTC | CASSYLFYYEQYF
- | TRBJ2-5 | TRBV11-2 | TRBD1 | TGTGCCAGCAGCCCCTACGGACAGGGAGGCCCAGAGACCCAGTACTTC | CASSPYGQGGPETQYF
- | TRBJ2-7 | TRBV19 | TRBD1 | TGTGCCAGCGGAGAACAGGGGTGGGGCCCCTACGAGCAGTACTTC | CASGEQGWGPYEQYF
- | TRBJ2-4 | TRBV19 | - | TGTGCCAGTAGTATTGCATCAGGGGCAGCCAAAAACATTCAGTACTTC | CASSIASGAAKNIQYF
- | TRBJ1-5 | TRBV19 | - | TGTGCCAGTACTGAGAGGGGGAATCAGCCCCAGCATTTT | CASTERGNQPQHF
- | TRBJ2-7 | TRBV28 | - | TGTGCCAGCAGTCCCACCGGACGAGAGCAGTACTTC | CASSPTGREQYF
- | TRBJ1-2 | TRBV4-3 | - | TGCGCCAGCAGCCAAGATTGGTCTGAGACACCTTATGGCTACACCTTC | CASSQDWSETPYGYTF
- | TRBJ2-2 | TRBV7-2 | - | TGTGCCAGCAGCCCTCGGCGTGCGGGCACCGGGGAGCTGTTTTTT | CASSPRRAGTGELFF
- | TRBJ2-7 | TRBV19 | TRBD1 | TGTGCCAGTAGTCGTACCGGGACAGGGAGCTACGAGCAGTACTTC | CASSRTGTGSYEQYF
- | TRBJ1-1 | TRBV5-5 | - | TGTGCCAGCAGCTTGGTGGGACAACTCGGGGTGAACACTGAAGCTTTCTTT | CASSLVGQLGVNTEAFF
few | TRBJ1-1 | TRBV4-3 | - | TGCGCCAGCAGCCAAGATATGGGCGGCTCAGGGACTGAAGCTTTCTTT | CASSQDMGGSGTEAFF
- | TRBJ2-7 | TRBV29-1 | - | TGCAGCGTACAGGAGCACAGCTCCTACGAGCAGTACTTC | CSVQEHSSYEQYF
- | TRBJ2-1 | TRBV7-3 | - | TGTGCCAGCAGCTTTTATAGGGGGGCCTACAATGAGCAGTTCTTC | CASSFYRGAYNEQFF
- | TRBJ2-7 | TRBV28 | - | TGTGCCAGCAGTTTATTAGCGCAGACTAGCTACGAGCAGTACTTC | CASSLLAQTSYEQYF
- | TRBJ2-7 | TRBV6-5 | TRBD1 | TGTGCCAGCAGATTAGACGGGACAGGGAACTACGAGCAGTACTTC | CASRLDGTGNYEQYF
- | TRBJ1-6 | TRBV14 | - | TGTGCCAGCAGCCAAGAATTGGACCGATATTCACCCCTCCACTTT | CASSQELDRYSPLHF
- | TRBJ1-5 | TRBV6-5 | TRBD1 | TGTGCCCAGGGGGGAACCCAGGGAGGAAATCAGCCCCAGCATTTT | CAQGGTQGGNQPQHF
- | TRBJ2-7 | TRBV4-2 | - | TGTGCCAGCAGCAACAGACTAGGGAGATTCGACGAGCAGTACTTC | CASSNRLGRFDEQYF
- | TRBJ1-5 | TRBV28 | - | TGTGCCAGCAGTTTGGGGTACGGACAGTCCCCAGGCCGGCCCCAGCATTTT | CASSLGYGQSPGRPQHF
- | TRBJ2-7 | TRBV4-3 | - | TGCGCCAGCAGCCAAGTTCCCCTCGCTAGCGCGACCTACGAGCAGTACTTC | CASSQVPLASATYEQYF
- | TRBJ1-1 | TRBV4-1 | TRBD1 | TGCGCCAGCAGCCCTAAGGGGGCCAGACCGTACACTGAAGCTTTCTTT | CASSPKGARPYTEAFF